Below, one TCR beta chain is given with its context. As yet, its antigen is unknown. CDR3 length equals 17 residues. CDR1 is DFQATT and CDR2 is SNEGSKA in the germline V gene (reference sequence). V was cut by 0 bases and J by 2 bases, with 17 bases left in between. The entry originates in a study of T cell repertoires in cytomegalovirus infection. In the study overall: HLA-B-restricted CMV epitopes that are well studied were used alongside recently identified HLA-C-restricted ones.

TCRdb used MiXCR to reprocess the reads, holding one entry per CDR3 protein. The top ten clones hold 17% of a sample with 450,000 to 600,000 distinct CDR3 sequences, about 33% of them seen once. Broader study findings: CMV-specific TCR beta clonotypes restricted by HLA-C dominated the ex vivo response. Pooled public TCR beta family frequency picked out CMV carriers with the relevant HLA.

The TCR was taken from a human donor in good health (CMV status not recorded). Some clones in this sample may be carry-over from other donors' samples. The chain has TRBV20-1 and TRBJ1-5, with unresolved D. Sequencing was performed on cultured PBMCs, taken from culture after CMV antigen stimulation. The CDR3 region has the DNA TGCAGTGCTAGAGAGGGGAACCGGGCCTATGGCAATCAGCCCCAGCATTTT. Translating gives CSAREGNRAYGNQPQHF.